This TCR beta chain was identified during a study of molecular identifiers for immune sequencing clone quantification. This clonotype has only a few counts. TCRdb re-called the PCR reads through MiXCR, storing one row per CDR3 protein. The sample lists 100,000 or so distinct CDR3 sequences, 35% to 40% occurring once. V was pared by 1 base and J by 6 bases, with 9 bases between. The CDR3 is made up of 14 amino acids. Germline V lookup: CDR1 MNHEY, CDR2 SMNVEV (reference sequence). V is TRBV27 and J is TRBJ1-4; D gene uncertain. This TCR was recovered from a human donor in good health. Some libraries in this study had Jurkat cell RNA spiked in. Material: naive CD8+ T cells from blood, with Jurkat cell RNA spiked in. As to subset: FACS-sorted CD8+CD4-CCR7+CD45RA+ naive T cells. CDR3 in DNA: TGTGCCAGCAGTTTATTGGTGGGCCATGAAAAACTGTTTTTT. Translation: CASSLLVGHEKLFF. Combining the CDR3 with reference TRBV27 and TRBJ1-4 gives the whole variable domain EAQVTQNPRYLITVTGKKLTVTCSQNMNHEYMSWYRQDPGLGLRQIYYSMNVEVTDKGDVPEGYKVSRKEKRNFPLILESPSPNQTSLYFCASSLLVGHEKLFFGSGTQLSVL.